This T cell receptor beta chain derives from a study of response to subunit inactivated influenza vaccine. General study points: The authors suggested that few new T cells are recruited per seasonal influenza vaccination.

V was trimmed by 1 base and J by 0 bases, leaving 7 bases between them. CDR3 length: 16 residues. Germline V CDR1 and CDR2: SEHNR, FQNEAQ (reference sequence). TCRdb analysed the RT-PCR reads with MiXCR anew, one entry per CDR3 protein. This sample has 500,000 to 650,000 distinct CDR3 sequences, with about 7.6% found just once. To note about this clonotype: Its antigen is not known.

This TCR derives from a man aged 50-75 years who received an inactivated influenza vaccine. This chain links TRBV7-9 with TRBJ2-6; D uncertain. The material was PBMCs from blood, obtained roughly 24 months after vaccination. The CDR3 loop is CASSLGRSSGANVLTF. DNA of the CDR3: TGTGCCAGCAGCTTAGGCAGATCCTCTGGGGCCAACGTCCTGACTTTC.